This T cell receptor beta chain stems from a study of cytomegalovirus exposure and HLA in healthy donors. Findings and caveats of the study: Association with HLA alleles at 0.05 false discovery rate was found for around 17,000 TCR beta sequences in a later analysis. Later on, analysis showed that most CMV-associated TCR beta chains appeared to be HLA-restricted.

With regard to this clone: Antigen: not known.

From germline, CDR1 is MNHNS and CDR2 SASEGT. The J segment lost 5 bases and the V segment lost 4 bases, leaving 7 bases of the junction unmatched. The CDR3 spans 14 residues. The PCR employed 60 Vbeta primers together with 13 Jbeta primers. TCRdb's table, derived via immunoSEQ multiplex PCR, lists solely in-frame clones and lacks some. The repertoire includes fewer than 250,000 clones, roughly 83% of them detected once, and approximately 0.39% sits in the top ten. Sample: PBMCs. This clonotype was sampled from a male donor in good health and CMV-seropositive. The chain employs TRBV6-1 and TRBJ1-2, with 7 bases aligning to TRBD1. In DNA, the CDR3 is TGTGCCAGCAGTGGGCCGGGACAGCCGTATGGCTACACCTTC. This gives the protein CASSGPGQPYGYTF.